The 32 T cell receptor beta chains listed next were all sequenced from one sample in a study of CXCR3-negative and CXCR3-positive naive CD8 T cells (dated by TCRdb to 2018 to 2020). TCRdb lists the instrument as NextSeq 550. The Human TCR Profiling Kit (MiLaboratory) was used to prepare UMI-labeled 5' RACE TRB cDNA libraries. Each entry corresponds to one CDR3 protein sequence from reads that TCRdb reprocessed, and DNA is not given. This sample's table lists about 130,000 distinct CDR3 sequences. Of the sample, 0.25% to 0.35% is held by the ten largest clones. The sequencing sample was made of naive CXCR3- CD8+ T cells from blood. This specimen's cell subset or site label, per the study, means: CD45RO-CCR7+CD27+CD95- naive CD8+ T cells lacking CXCR3 (TNR3-). All receptors come from a human donor in good health. Some clones in this sample may be carry-over from other donors' samples.

This chain joins TRBV29-1 and TRBJ1-1. In germline, CDR1 is SQVTM, CDR2 ANQGSEA. This CDR3 spans 13 amino acids. The CDR3 region is CSVEIVWDTEAFF.

The chain recombines TRBV28 with TRBJ2-5; absent DNA, TCRdb's TRBD1 call cannot be checked. The CDR3 loop spans 14 amino acids. Germline values: CDR1 MDHEN, CDR2 SYDVKM. CDR3 in amino acids: CASSLRGGQETQYF.

This chain links TRBV7-6 with TRBJ1-4. The CDR3 extends over 15 amino acids. Germline loops: CDR1 SGHVS, CDR2 FNYEAQ. CDR3 sequence: CASSLTGIRDEKPFF.

The gene calls are TRBV7-9 and TRBJ2-1; TCRdb returns TRBD1, unconfirmable since there is no DNA. Germline V lookup: CDR1 SEHNR, CDR2 FQNEAQ (reference sequence). This CDR3 region has 15 residues. CDR3 amino acids: CASSLDGGANNEQFF.

The V gene is TRBV7-9, the J gene TRBJ2-1; lacking DNA, the TRBD1 call made by TCRdb goes unchecked. Germline CDR1 reads SEHNR; CDR2 reads FQNEAQ (reference sequence). The CDR3 is 18 residues long. The CDR3 region is CASRVIRGSRASYNEQFF.

The CDR3 here is CSARRGTYEQYF. The chain is built from TRBV29-1 and TRBJ2-7. There are 12 residues in the CDR3. The germline V gene encodes CDR1 SQVTM and CDR2 ANQGSEA.

The chain combines TRBV20-1 with TRBJ2-7; TCRdb reports TRBD1, a call that lacks DNA to check it against. The CDR3 totals 12 residues. From germline, CDR1 is DFQATT and CDR2 SNEGSKA (reference sequence). The CDR3: CSGRDREYEQYF.

V is TRBV7-3 and J is TRBJ2-2; TCRdb picks TRBD1, but there is no DNA to check that call. Germline assignment: CDR1 SGHTA and CDR2 FQGTGA. This CDR3 region has 12 residues. The CDR3 reads CASSSGSGELFF. Filled out from reference TRBV7-3 and TRBJ2-2, the complete variable domain reads GAGVSQTPSNKVTEKGKYVELRCDPISGHTALYWYRQSLGQGPEFLIYFQGTGAADDSGLPNDRFFAVRPEGSVSTLKIQRTERGDSAVYLCASSSGSGELFFGEGSRLTVL.

This chain links TRBV19 with TRBJ2-1; TCRdb's D gene call, TRBD1, goes unchecked for lack of DNA. The CDR3 extends over 14 amino acids. Germline V gene sequence: CDR1 LNHDA, CDR2 SQIVND (reference sequence). CDR3 protein: CASSVGGIYNEQFF.

This chain links TRBV3-1 with TRBJ2-7; checking the TCRdb D call of TRBD2 is not possible without DNA. The CDR3 sequence is 16 residues long. The V gene's germline CDR1 is LGHDT and CDR2 YNNKEL (reference sequence). The CDR3 protein is CASSQAGGGLSYEQYF.

The chain couples TRBV11-1 to TRBJ2-7. CDR1 is SGHAT, CDR2 FQDESV, per germline (reference sequence). This CDR3 contains 13 residues. The CDR3 spells CASSLVGHYEQYF.

The chain links TRBV4-2 to TRBJ2-7. In germline, CDR1 is LGHNA, CDR2 YNFKEQ. The CDR3 extends over 15 amino acids. This chain's CDR3 is CASTPDGRAYYEQYF.

The genes are TRBV5-1 and TRBJ2-1. The CDR3 runs to 13 residues. Germline-derived CDR1 and CDR2 are SGHRS and YFSETQ. The CDR3 protein is CASSFRSGYEQFF.

The chain employs TRBV9 and TRBJ2-3; TCRdb gives TRBD1 as the D gene, but with no DNA this cannot be confirmed. The CDR3 is 15 amino acids. Per germline, CDR1 SGDLS and CDR2 YYNGEE. The CDR3 is CASSVGRTGTDTQYF.

The chain links TRBV20-1 to TRBJ2-7; TCRdb lists TRBD1, though no DNA is available to test this call. CDR3 size: 16 residues. Per germline, CDR1 DFQATT and CDR2 SNEGSKA (reference sequence). Here the CDR3 reads CSARDLGRVQGYEQYF.

This sequence joins TRBV5-1 and TRBJ2-1; TCRdb names TRBD2, which stays unverified in the absence of DNA. Germline V gene lookup returns CDR1 SGHRS and CDR2 YFSETQ. The CDR3 totals 12 residues. The CDR3 region is CASSLREVEQFF.

CDR3 sequence: CASSLAGQGGTEAFF. This chain joins TRBV7-8 and TRBJ1-1; with no DNA, the TCRdb D assignment of TRBD1 cannot be verified. CDR3 length: 15 amino acids. Germline values: CDR1 SGHVS, CDR2 FQNEAQ.

The chain is built from TRBV7-9 and TRBJ2-1; TCRdb outputs TRBD2, but without DNA this stays unchecked. CDR1 and CDR2 from the germline V gene are SEHNR and FQNEAQ (reference sequence). The length of the CDR3 is 15 residues. CDR3 amino acids: CASSPRYLENNEQFF.

The CDR3 loop reads CSVELGTEAFF. The V gene is TRBV29-1, the J gene TRBJ1-1. From germline, CDR1 is SQVTM and CDR2 ANQGSEA. The CDR3 loop spans 11 amino acids.

V usage is TRBV11-2 and J usage is TRBJ2-3; TCRdb calls TRBD1, which cannot be checked without DNA. The CDR3 length is 19 residues. Germline V CDR1 and CDR2: SGHAT, FQNNGV. The CDR3 protein is CASSYRFRDRGRKTDTQYF.

The chain has TRBV4-1 and TRBJ2-5; TCRdb outputs TRBD2, but without DNA this stays unchecked. The CDR3 has 17 residues. The germline CDR1 and CDR2 sequences are MGHRA and YSYEKL. This chain's CDR3 is CASSQEDTAGDWETQYF.

The J gene is TRBJ1-4, the V gene TRBV7-9. In germline, CDR1 is SEHNR, CDR2 FQNEAQ (reference sequence). There are 15 residues in the CDR3. The chain's CDR3 is CASTEGRHAQGGLFF.

The chain employs TRBV7-9 and TRBJ2-7; TCRdb calls TRBD1, which cannot be checked without DNA. This CDR3 comprises 17 residues. Germline CDR1 SEHNR, CDR2 FQNEAQ (reference sequence). The CDR3 reads CASSLGLTDSVGGEQYF.

CDR3 in amino acids: CSVGLTGNTDTQYF. The chain uses TRBV29-1 and TRBJ2-3. This CDR3 has 14 amino acids. The germline gives CDR1 SQVTM, CDR2 ANQGSEA.

V is TRBV13 and J is TRBJ2-7; TCRdb's D call of TRBD2 is untestable without DNA. The CDR3 has 14 amino acids. The germline CDR1 and CDR2 sequences are PRHDT and FYEKMQ (reference sequence). The CDR3 loop reads CASSFGKGPTEQYF. Complete variable domain (other parts from reference TRBV13 and TRBJ2-7): AAGVIQSPRHLIKEKRETATLKCYPIPRHDTVYWYQQGPGQDPQFLISFYEKMQSDKGSIPDRFSAQQFSDYHSELNMSSLELGDSALYFCASSFGKGPTEQYFGPGTRLTVT.

The CDR3: CSVNLQGGTEAFF. V usage is TRBV29-1 and J usage is TRBJ1-1; TCRdb's D call, TRBD1, is unchecked because there is no DNA. This CDR3 region has 13 residues. Germline V gene lookup returns CDR1 SQVTM and CDR2 ANQGSEA. The full variable domain, rest sourced from reference TRBV29-1 and TRBJ1-1, is SAVISQKPSRDICQRGTSLTIQCQVDSQVTMMFWYRQQPGQSLTLIATANQGSEATYESGFVIDKFPISRPNLTFSTLTVSNMSPEDSSIYLCSVNLQGGTEAFFGQGTRLTVV.

The rearrangement joins TRBV25-1 to TRBJ1-1; TCRdb's D call of TRBD1 is untestable without DNA. The CDR3 has 13 amino acids. Per the germline V gene, CDR1 is MGHDK and CDR2 is SYGVNS. The CDR3 spells CASSDSGASEAFF. Looking up the rest from reference TRBV25-1 and TRBJ1-1 gives the full variable domain: EADIYQTPRYLVIGTGKKITLECSQTMGHDKMYWYQQDPGMELHLIHYSYGVNSTEKGDLSSESTVSRIRTEHFPLTLESARPSHTSQYLCASSDSGASEAFFGQGTRLTVV.

V usage is TRBV5-1 and J usage is TRBJ2-1. Germline V gene lookup returns CDR1 SGHRS and CDR2 YFSETQ. The CDR3 runs to 13 residues. Here the CDR3 reads CASSLVNFDEQFF.

The chain has TRBV29-1 and TRBJ2-7; the TCRdb D gene call, TRBD1, has no DNA to confirm it. This CDR3 has 12 residues. Germline assignment: CDR1 SQVTM and CDR2 ANQGSEA. The CDR3 spells CSVEIQGAEQYF.

V and J are TRBV5-4 and TRBJ2-7. Germline V gene sequence: CDR1 SGHNT, CDR2 YYREEE (reference sequence). The CDR3 consists of 12 residues. The CDR3 loop reads CASSWGSYEQYF.

The CDR3 spells CASSSGDSPAWDYGYTF. The gene calls are TRBV5-1 and TRBJ1-2. Germline values: CDR1 SGHRS, CDR2 YFSETQ. CDR3 length: 17 residues.

V usage is TRBV29-1 and J usage is TRBJ2-1; the D call from TCRdb, TRBD2, cannot be confirmed without DNA. The CDR3 extends over 13 amino acids. Looked up from germline, CDR1 is SQVTM and CDR2 is ANQGSEA. The CDR3 here is CSHLGGRGDEQFF.